The clone carrying this TCR beta chain appeared a few times. Its target is not known. The study reverse transcribed the entire isolated RNA, so it sequenced expressed TCRB transcripts. Profiling relied on immunoSEQ multiplex PCR, and the TCRdb table lists in-frame clones only, not all of them. The table records roughly 42,000 clones, roughly 50% of them present only once. CDR1 and CDR2 from the germline V gene are GTSNPN and SVGIG (reference sequence). The V end lost 4 bases, the J end lost 8 bases, and 12 bases lay between the germline ends. The CDR3 runs to 12 residues. These data come from a study of beta chain features in type 1 diabetes. Findings and limits, study-wide: Patients' naive, central memory and regulatory TCRB repertoires appeared more alike than those of healthy donors. Fewer insertions but more deletions were seen at VDJ junctions in type 1 diabetes patients.

Sequences were obtained from stem cell memory CD4+ T cells from blood. The chain recombines TRBV30 with TRBJ2-1; possible D gene TRBD1, 6 bases. This receptor was identified in a woman between 25 and 40 years old in good health. In nucleotides, the CDR3 is TGTGCCTGGAAGTCAGGGGTTTATGAGCAGTTCTTC. Protein: CAWKSGVYEQFF.